One TCR beta chain is described in this entry. Its antigen remains unknown. Produced via immunoSEQ multiplex PCR; TCRdb's table is partial and in-frame only. The sample has approximately 22,000 clones, approximately 87% seen once. The CDR3 covers 14 residues. The germline gives CDR1 WSHSY, CDR2 SAAADI. Trimming removed 3 bases from V and 7 bases from J; junction bases left unmatched: 3. The sample belongs to a study of OX40 agonist ivuxolimab in advanced cancers. Overall study context: Patients got intravenous ivuxolimab at 0.01 to 10 mg/kg every 2 weeks.

Overall study findings and caveats: Antigen targets of the expanded peripheral T cells went undetermined. Among the least clonally expanded were partial responders at 0.1-3.0 mg/kg.

The sequencing used CD4+ or CD8+ T cells sorted from blood, collected in a trial of the OX40 agonist ivuxolimab. This chain joins TRBV10-2 and TRBJ2-1; 10 bases are a match to TRBD1. The TCR comes from an adult with an advanced solid tumor such as melanoma, head and neck, liver or kidney cancer. CDR3 nucleotides: TGCGCCAGCAGTGACGGGACAGGGGTTAATGAGCAGTTCTTC. It codes for CASSDGTGVNEQFF.